The 24 T cell receptor beta chains below all came from one sample that was sequenced in a study of blood T cell repertoires in COVID-19. Only in-frame clones appear in the TCRdb table, and some are missing; sequencing was by immunoSEQ multiplex PCR. The sample yields around 59,000 clones, 80% seen once. The material sequenced was peripheral blood. The receptor set was obtained from a man in his sixties with acute or convalescent COVID-19.

This chain joins TRBV19 and TRBJ1-3; TRBD1 matches at 8 bases. Trimming took 1 base from V and 3 from J; bases not matched to a gene: 11. The germline V gene has CDR1 LNHDA and CDR2 SQIVND (reference sequence). The CDR3 has 18 amino acids. The CDR3, as DNA: TGTGCCAGTAGTATAGGATTGACAGGGGCCAGAAGTGGAAACACCATATATTTT. As protein: CASSIGLTGARSGNTIYF.

The chain couples TRBV9 to TRBJ2-3; 8 positions match TRBD2. With 2 bases clipped from V and 1 base from J, the junction kept 3 bases outside the gene matches. In germline, CDR1 is SGDLS, CDR2 YYNGEE. The CDR3 runs to 15 residues. This CDR3 reads CASSVRSGGTDTQYF. The CDR3 DNA follows: TGTGCCAGCAGCGTTCGTAGCGGGGGCACAGATACGCAGTATTTT.

The J gene is TRBJ2-7, the V gene TRBV7-9, with TRBD1 identical over 8 bases. The J segment lost 2 bases and the V segment lost 1 base, leaving 4 bases of the junction unmatched. The CDR3 totals 15 residues. Germline CDR1 reads SEHNR; CDR2 reads FQNEAQ (reference sequence). The CDR3 nucleotides are TGTGCCAGCAGCTTAGGTCCGGGACAGGCCTACGAGCAGTACTTC. Protein: CASSLGPGQAYEQYF.

V is TRBV3-1 (or the pseudogene TRBV3-2) and J is TRBJ2-3; 8 nucleotides line up with TRBD2. J was trimmed by 5 bases and V by 5 bases; bases with no gene match: 9. The CDR3 is made up of 15 amino acids. Germline V gene sequence: CDR1 LGHDT, CDR2 YNNKEL (reference sequence). DNA of the CDR3: TGTGCCAGCAGCTACGGACTAGCATCGGGAGATACGCAGTATTTT. Translation: CASSYGLASGDTQYF.

The chain is built from TRBV18 and TRBJ2-3, with a possible D match to TRBD2 (7 bases). V was clipped by 3 bases and J by 2 bases, with 18 bases between them. This CDR3 is 17 amino acids long. Germline values: CDR1 KGHSH, CDR2 LQKENI. As DNA, the CDR3 is TGTGCCAGCTCACCGCCCGGAACGGGGGGCCCCACAGATACGCAGTATTTT. It encodes CASSPPGTGGPTDTQYF.

The V gene is TRBV10-3, the J gene TRBJ2-7, with D perhaps TRBD2 (5 bases). Germline lookup yields CDR1 ENHRY and CDR2 SYGVKD. V lost 0 bases and J lost 0, with 12 bases in between. This CDR3 contains 16 residues. CDR3 region: CAISESALGSSYEQYF. For the CDR3, the DNA is TGTGCCATCAGTGAGTCGGCGTTGGGGAGCTCCTACGAGCAGTACTTC.

The chain couples TRBV12-3 or TRBV12-4 to TRBJ1-5; TRBD1 might be the D (6 bases). Trimming removed 6 bases at V and 5 bases at J, with 11 bases between. The CDR3 contains 13 residues. CDR3: CASRTGPHQPQHF. The CDR3 nucleotides are TGTGCCAGCAGGACAGGCCCGCATCAGCCCCAGCATTTT.

The chain carries TRBV4-1 and TRBJ2-3, with 9 nucleotides matching TRBD1. The CDR3 spans 15 residues. Looked up from germline, CDR1 is MGHRA and CDR2 is YSYEKL. The V segment lost 2 bases and the J segment 1 base; nucleotides outside the gene matches: 1. The CDR3 coding sequence is TGCGCCAGCAGCCAATGGACAGGGGGCACAGATACGCAGTATTTT. Its protein is CASSQWTGGTDTQYF.

V usage is TRBV7-9 and J usage is TRBJ2-1; a weak D match, TRBD2 (6 bases). The V and J ends lost 2 bases and 5 bases respectively, with 16 bases between them. The CDR3 has 16 amino acids. The germline V gene encodes CDR1 SEHNR and CDR2 FQNEAQ (reference sequence). Here the CDR3 reads CASSLKGGTVNNEQFF. CDR3 in DNA: TGTGCCAGCAGCTTAAAAGGCGGGACGGTTAACAATGAGCAGTTCTTC.

The chain couples TRBV6-6 to TRBJ1-1; TRBD1 is a possible D gene (5 bases). The V end lost 8 bases, the J end lost 7 bases, and 17 bases lay between the germline ends. The CDR3 sequence is 13 residues long. Per germline, CDR1 MNHNY and CDR2 SVGAGI (reference sequence). The CDR3 protein is CASVTGGVGEAFF. The CDR3 coding sequence is TGTGCCAGCGTAACGGGGGGAGTGGGTGAAGCTTTCTTT.

This rearrangement joins TRBV27 to TRBJ2-2, with 8 bases fitting TRBD2. After removal of 3 bases from V and 4 bases from J, the junction contained 7 bases not matched to a gene. Per the germline V gene, CDR1 is MNHEY and CDR2 is SMNVEV (reference sequence). The CDR3 length is 16 residues. CDR3 residues: CASSLGASGFTGELFF. For the CDR3, the DNA is TGTGCCAGCAGTTTGGGGGCTAGCGGGTTCACCGGGGAGCTGTTTTTT.

The J gene is TRBJ2-7, the V gene TRBV6-4; TRBD1 aligns across 7 bases. Trimming removed 9 bases from V and 2 bases from J; junction bases left unmatched: 7. The CDR3 sequence is 13 residues long. Per germline, CDR1 MRHNA and CDR2 SNTAGT. The chain's CDR3 is CARQQGNAYEQYF. DNA of the CDR3: TGTGCCAGACAACAGGGGAATGCCTACGAGCAGTACTTC.

The chain links TRBV28 to TRBJ1-1; D remains unclear. Between the trimmed V and J ends, which lost 3 bases and 7 bases, there was a span of 27 bases. From germline, CDR1 is MDHEN and CDR2 SYDVKM. CDR3 length: 18 amino acids. Here the CDR3 reads CASSFRGFSGSSGNEAFF. The CDR3 DNA reads as TGTGCCAGCAGTTTTAGAGGGTTTTCGGGCTCGTCGGGGAATGAAGCTTTCTTT.

The V gene is TRBV7-2, the J gene TRBJ1-6, with 8 bases aligning to TRBD1. With V trimmed by 3 bases and J by 0 bases, 10 bases remained unmatched. Germline V gene lookup returns CDR1 SGHTA and CDR2 FQGNSA. The CDR3 totals 19 residues. This chain's CDR3 is CASSLSGGTGFSYNSPLHF. CDR3 DNA sequence: TGTGCCAGCAGCTTGTCGGGCGGGACAGGTTTCTCCTATAATTCACCCCTCCACTTT.

The CDR3 sequence: CASSKGGSNQPQHF. CDR3 DNA: TGTGCCAGCAGCAAAGGGGGTAGCAATCAGCCCCAGCATTTT. The chain recombines TRBV6-2 or TRBV6-3 with TRBJ1-5; possibly TRBD1 for D (6 bases). The CDR3 sequence is 14 residues long. V was shortened by 6 bases and J by 0 bases, with 9 bases between the two germline ends. Germline CDR1 MNHEY, CDR2 SVGEGT.

This chain joins TRBV3-1 (or the pseudogene TRBV3-2) and TRBJ2-6; D may be TRBD2 (5 bases). V dropped 1 base and J dropped 1 base, with 5 bases sitting between them. The germline CDR1 and CDR2 sequences are LGHDT and YNNKEL (reference sequence). This CDR3 comprises 15 residues. In DNA form, the CDR3 reads TGTGCCAGCAGCCAAGCGGGGTCTGGGGCCAACGTCCTGACTTTC. This codes for CASSQAGSGANVLTF.

A single count supports this clone. The V and J genes are TRBV7-2 and TRBJ1-1, with TRBD1 as a possible D gene (5 bases). CDR1 and CDR2 from the germline V gene are SGHTA and FQGNSA. The CDR3 length is 13 residues. Trimming took 1 base from V and 10 from J, leaving 13 bases between them. CDR3 loop: CASSLGAGRGAFF. The DNA of the CDR3 is TGTGCCAGCAGCTTAGGGGCGGGGCGGGGAGCTTTCTTT.

The V call is TRBV4-1, the J call TRBJ2-1; possible D gene TRBD2, 6 bases. This CDR3 contains 12 residues. Germline V gene lookup returns CDR1 MGHRA and CDR2 YSYEKL. Trimming removed 4 bases from V and 9 bases from J, with 10 bases in between. DNA for the CDR3: TGCGCCAGCAGCCCCGGGGGAGGTGAGCAGTTCTTC. Translated: CASSPGGGEQFF.

The chain couples TRBV28 to TRBJ1-1, with 11 bases aligning to TRBD1. J was trimmed by 6 bases and V by 9 bases; bases with no gene match: 6. Per germline, CDR1 MDHEN and CDR2 SYDVKM. There are 13 residues in the CDR3. CDR3 DNA: TGTGCCAGTTGGACAGGGGGCGCCTCTGAAGCTTTCTTT. Its protein product is CASWTGGASEAFF.

This chain uses TRBV14 with TRBJ2-3, with a weak D call TRBD1 (6 bases). CDR3 length: 14 amino acids. Germline CDR1 SGHDN, CDR2 FVKESK. V shed 3 bases and J shed 5 bases, with 12 bases lying between them. The CDR3 sequence: CASSHGRTVDTQYF. The CDR3 DNA reads as TGTGCCAGCAGCCACGGACGGACAGTAGATACGCAGTATTTT.

The chain combines TRBV10-3 with TRBJ1-1; TRBD1 matches 8 bases. Germline CDR1 is ENHRY and CDR2 is SYGVKD. With V trimmed by 6 bases and J by 1 base, 7 bases remained unmatched. The CDR3 consists of 15 residues. This CDR3 reads CAIRDRATRNTEAFF. The CDR3 region has the DNA TGTGCCATCAGGGACAGGGCTACCAGGAACACTGAAGCTTTCTTT.

The chain joins TRBV10-2 to TRBJ2-7, with D possibly being TRBD1 (5 bases). With 6 bases removed from V and 0 bases from J, the gap between germline ends came to 18 bases. The CDR3 has 16 amino acids. The germline V gene encodes CDR1 WSHSY and CDR2 SAAADI. The DNA for the CDR3 is TGCGCCAGCAGAAGTGACAGAAAGGGGTCCTCCTACGAGCAGTACTTC. This gives the protein CASRSDRKGSSYEQYF.

J is TRBJ1-1 and V is TRBV2; 7 nucleotides match TRBD1. V lost 4 bases, J lost 1 base, and 6 bases stayed unmatched. The CDR3 totals 15 residues. Germline CDR1 and CDR2: SNHLY and FYNNEI. The CDR3 loop reads CASSVRQGRNTEAFF. In DNA, the CDR3 is TGTGCCAGCAGTGTACGACAGGGAAGGAACACTGAAGCTTTCTTT.

The rearrangement links TRBV6-5 to TRBJ2-5, with a weak D call TRBD2 (7 bases). From germline, CDR1 is MNHEY and CDR2 SVGAGI. This CDR3 has 14 residues. V was pared by 6 bases and J by 5 bases, with 16 bases between. Here the CDR3 reads CASSSGGRRETQYF. CDR3 bases: TGTGCCAGCAGCTCCGGGGGGCGGAGGGAGACCCAGTACTTC.